The T cell receptor (beta chain) under discussion was sequenced for a study of T cell responses to AZD1222 COVID-19 vaccine. Study details: Pooling covered second doses at about 4 or about 12 weeks. Findings and limits, study-wide: Donors, mostly white British, included more females; clonal diversity was possibly underestimated.

To note about this clone: No antigen is known for it.

There are 14 residues in the CDR3. Germline V gene lookup returns CDR1 PRHDT and CDR2 FYEKMQ (reference sequence). V was cut by 3 bases and J by 5 bases, with 11 bases left in between. Only in-frame clones appear in the TCRdb table, and some are missing; sequencing was by immunoSEQ multiplex PCR. Of about 150,000 clones listed, about 91% were seen once; the top ten hold roughly 2.3%. This sequence originates from an adult in good health. This specimen consisted of peripheral blood, obtained on day 0 of AZD1222 vaccination. This sequence joins TRBV13 and TRBJ2-1; possibly TRBD2 for D (6 bases). In DNA, the CDR3 is TGTGCCAGCAGCTTCCTAGTAGCGGACAATGAGCAGTTCTTC. It yields the protein CASSFLVADNEQFF. Combining the CDR3 with reference TRBV13 and TRBJ2-1 gives the whole variable domain AAGVIQSPRHLIKEKRETATLKCYPIPRHDTVYWYQQGPGQDPQFLISFYEKMQSDKGSIPDRFSAQQFSDYHSELNMSSLELGDSALYFCASSFLVADNEQFFGPGTRLTVL.